This passage covers 29 T cell receptor beta chains from one sample sequenced in a study of blood T cell repertoires in COVID-19. Clones were sequenced by immunoSEQ multiplex PCR, and TCRdb holds only the in-frame ones, with some missing. The table shows about 110,000 clones, with roughly 84% occurring only once. The material sequenced was peripheral blood. These receptors were collected from a human donor in a cohort sampled during active COVID-19.

The chain links TRBV6-2 or TRBV6-3 to TRBJ2-7, with D possibly TRBD2 on 6 matching bases. The V end was cut by 4 bases, the J end by 6 bases, with 16 bases between. Germline CDR1 reads MNHEY; CDR2 reads SVGEGT. The CDR3 totals 14 residues. CDR3 sequence reads: CASSFDYPGGEQYF. CDR3 nucleotides: TGTGCCAGCAGTTTCGACTACCCCGGGGGCGAGCAGTACTTC.

The chain uses TRBV18 and TRBJ1-2; 8 bases map to TRBD1. Looked up from germline, CDR1 is KGHSH and CDR2 is LQKENI. CDR3 size: 20 residues. J was trimmed by 1 base and V by 5 bases; bases with no gene match: 21. The CDR3 loop is CASSMTGTGSGLAINYGYTF. The DNA of the CDR3 is TGTGCCAGCTCAATGACCGGGACAGGAAGTGGTTTGGCCATTAACTATGGCTACACCTTC.

This clone was found once. The rearrangement joins TRBV11-2 to TRBJ2-3; the D gene is possibly TRBD2 (6 bases). The CDR3 sequence is 14 residues long. Germline CDR1 reads SGHAT; CDR2 reads FQNNGV. Trimming left V 5 bases short and J 3 bases short, with 12 bases between. CDR3 in amino acids: CASSQRLGTDTQYF. Here the CDR3 DNA reads TGTGCCAGCAGCCAACGACTAGGTACAGATACGCAGTATTTT. The entire variable domain, with the rest obtained from reference TRBV11-2 and TRBJ2-3, is as follows: EAGVAQSPRYKIIEKRQSVAFWCNPISGHATLYWYQQILGQGPKLLIQFQNNGVVDDSQLPKDRFSAERLKGVDSTLKIQPAKLEDSAVYLCASSQRLGTDTQYFGPGTRLTVL.

This CDR3 is CASSKESGLAGVSLSRSYEQYV. CDR3 coding DNA: TGTGCCAGCAGCAAAGAATCCGGACTAGCGGGAGTTAGTCTCAGTCGCTCCTACGAGCAGTACGTC. This chain joins TRBV21-1 and TRBJ2-7; TRBD2, as called in the table, went unchecked against the DNA. TRBV21-1 is a listed pseudogene. This CDR3 region has 22 residues.

The chain joins TRBV18 to TRBJ1-6, with 9 bases that match TRBD1. The CDR3 is 17 residues long. With 1 base clipped from V and 9 bases from J, the junction kept 10 bases outside the gene matches. Germline V gene lookup returns CDR1 KGHSH and CDR2 LQKENI. CDR3 sequence reads: CASSPLQIPTGGSPLHF. The CDR3 nucleotides read TGTGCCAGCTCACCACTACAGATCCCGACAGGGGGTTCACCCCTCCACTTT.

The chain couples TRBV19 to TRBJ1-2; no reliable D call. V lost 1 base, J lost 8 bases, and 11 bases lay in between. Germline CDR1 LNHDA, CDR2 SQIVND (reference sequence). The CDR3 runs 13 residues. CDR3 in amino acids: CASSIAAAGGYTF. CDR3 DNA: TGTGCCAGTAGTATAGCAGCGGCGGGGGGCTACACCTTC. The variable domain in full, completed from reference TRBV19 and TRBJ1-2, reads DGGITQSPKYLFRKEGQNVTLSCEQNLNHDAMYWYRQDPGQGLRLIYYSQIVNDFQKGDIAEGYSVSREKKESFPLTVTSAQKNPTAFYLCASSIAAAGGYTFGSGTRLTVV.

The rearrangement joins TRBV28 to TRBJ1-6; 7 bases fit TRBD1. The CDR3 length is 15 residues. Trimming removed 1 base from V and 7 bases from J; junction bases left unmatched: 4. Germline assignment: CDR1 MDHEN and CDR2 SYDVKM. CDR3 coding DNA: TGTGCCAGCAGTTTATTGGGACAGTCCAATTCACCCCTCCACTTT. This sequence encodes CASSLLGQSNSPLHF.

CDR3 in DNA: TGTGCCAGCAGCTCACAAGACACTGAAGCTTTCTTT. Translating gives CASSSQDTEAFF. The chain recombines TRBV5-4 with TRBJ1-1, with D uncertain. The CDR3 is made up of 12 amino acids. Germline CDR1 is SGHNT and CDR2 is YYREEE (reference sequence). V was cut by 3 bases and J by 3 bases, with 6 bases left in between.

The rearrangement uses TRBV7-9 and TRBJ2-1; 8 nucleotides line up with TRBD1. After removal of 5 bases from V and 1 base from J, the junction contained 4 bases not matched to a gene. The CDR3 sequence is 15 residues long. The germline V gene has CDR1 SEHNR and CDR2 FQNEAQ (reference sequence). CDR3 DNA: TGTGCCAGCAGCGCAACAGGGGGATCCTACAATGAGCAGTTCTTC. The encoded protein is CASSATGGSYNEQFF.

This clone was detected a few times. The chain has TRBV5-8 and TRBJ1-5, with D hard to call. The CDR3 has 14 residues. Trimming removed 0 bases from V and 7 bases from J, with 11 bases in between. Germline lookup yields CDR1 SGHTS and CDR2 YDEGEE. CDR3 protein: CASSLGTRIQPQHF. DNA for the CDR3: TGTGCCAGCAGCTTGGGGACTCGCATCCAGCCCCAGCATTTT.

This chain uses TRBV27 with TRBJ2-4, with D perhaps matching TRBD2 (6 bases). From germline, CDR1 is MNHEY and CDR2 SMNVEV (reference sequence). The CDR3 runs to 20 residues. Trimming removed 1 base at V and 3 bases at J, with 25 bases between. The CDR3 region is CASSLFPPWSGGSIKNIQYF. CDR3 nucleotide sequence: TGTGCCAGCAGTTTATTTCCCCCTTGGTCTGGAGGGTCTATCAAAAACATTCAGTACTTC.

V gene TRBV29-1 combines with J gene TRBJ1-4; D is ambiguous. The CDR3 spans 13 residues. The V and J ends lost 3 bases and 4 bases respectively, with 9 bases between them. Germline V gene sequence: CDR1 SQVTM, CDR2 ANQGSEA. The CDR3 DNA reads TGCAGCGTTGACGGTGGTAATAATGAAAAACTGTTTTTT. Translation gives CSVDGGNNEKLFF.

The rearrangement uses TRBV19 and TRBJ1-5, with TRBD1 matching 10 bases. CDR1 is LNHDA, CDR2 SQIVND, per germline (reference sequence). V was clipped by 4 bases and J by 7 bases; unmatched bases: 4. The CDR3 is 14 residues long. CDR3 bases: TGTGCCAGTAGTAGGACAGGGGGGGACCAGCCCCAGCATTTT. This sequence encodes CASSRTGGDQPQHF. Complete variable domain (other parts from reference TRBV19 and TRBJ1-5): DGGITQSPKYLFRKEGQNVTLSCEQNLNHDAMYWYRQDPGQGLRLIYYSQIVNDFQKGDIAEGYSVSREKKESFPLTVTSAQKNPTAFYLCASSRTGGDQPQHFGDGTRLSIL.

This sequence joins TRBV24-1 and TRBJ2-1, with D possibly matching TRBD2 (6 bases). CDR3 length equals 15 residues. CDR1 and CDR2 from the germline V gene are KGHDR and SFDVKD. Trimming pared 0 bases from V and 2 bases from J, leaving 7 bases between. The CDR3 region has the DNA TGTGCCACCAGTGATTTGTCGGGAGCCTACAATGAGCAGTTCTTC. It specifies CATSDLSGAYNEQFF.

The chain carries TRBV18 and TRBJ1-1; 8 bases align to TRBD1. Germline CDR1 reads KGHSH; CDR2 reads LQKENI. CDR3 length: 14 residues. Unmatched junction bases numbered 5, after V lost 6 bases and J lost 2 bases. For the CDR3, the DNA is TGTGCCAGCTCCTACGACAGGGGTAACACTGAAGCTTTCTTT. Its protein is CASSYDRGNTEAFF.

Remarks on this clone: Other nucleotide sequences from this sample produce the same CDR3. The rearrangement links TRBV21-1 to TRBJ1-5. TRBV21-1 is assigned pseudogene status. The CDR3 is 14 residues long. The CDR3 sequence: CAWRGGASNQPQHF. In nucleotides, the CDR3 is TGTGCCTGGCGGGGGGGGGCCAGCAATCAGCCCCAGCATTTT.

The chain uses TRBV7-2 and TRBJ2-7; the D gene is possibly TRBD2 (6 bases). This CDR3 has 12 residues. Germline V gives CDR1 SGHTA, CDR2 FQGNSA. Trimming removed 4 bases at V and 7 bases at J, with 11 bases between. In DNA form, the CDR3 reads TGTGCCAGCAGCTCCCTGGCGGGGGAGCAGTACTTC. Protein: CASSSLAGEQYF.

The rearrangement uses TRBV12-3 or TRBV12-4 and TRBJ1-2; D unclear. V was shortened by 8 bases and J by 4 bases, with 14 bases between the two germline ends. The CDR3 length is 13 residues. The CDR3 DNA reads TGTGCCAGCGAGAGGTCCGGAGGCTATGGCTACACCTTC. It specifies CASERSGGYGYTF.

The chain joins TRBV27 to TRBJ2-7; 7 bases agree with TRBD1. CDR1 MNHEY and CDR2 SMNVEV come from the germline V gene (reference sequence). This CDR3 contains 17 residues. The J segment lost 0 bases and the V segment lost 4 bases, leaving 12 bases of the junction unmatched. CDR3: CASSSQGAGTDSYEQYF. For the CDR3, the DNA is TGTGCCAGCAGTTCTCAAGGGGCCGGGACAGACTCCTACGAGCAGTACTTC.

Points on this clone: At the DNA level, this CDR3 is encoded by other sequences in the same sample as well. This rearrangement joins TRBV5-1 to TRBJ1-4; 7 bases align to TRBD1. The CDR3 is made up of 15 amino acids. V was clipped by 0 bases and J by 4 bases; unmatched bases: 3. The germline V gene encodes CDR1 SGHRS and CDR2 YFSETQ. CDR3 loop: CASSLAGQFNEKLFF. CDR3 nucleotide sequence: TGCGCCAGCAGCTTGGCGGGACAGTTTAATGAAAAACTGTTTTTT.

This chain links TRBV7-2 with TRBJ2-1, with D possibly matching TRBD2 (5 bases). CDR1 and CDR2 from the germline V gene are SGHTA and FQGNSA. This CDR3 region has 14 residues. V was cut by 4 bases and J by 7 bases, with 14 bases left in between. CDR3 bases: TGTGCCAGCAGCTATCCCGGGAAGGGAAATGAGCAGTTCTTC. Translating it yields CASSYPGKGNEQFF.

The chain recombines TRBV18 with TRBJ2-1; 11 bases map to TRBD2. Germline assignment: CDR1 KGHSH and CDR2 LQKENI. This CDR3 is built from 15 residues. V dropped 1 base and J dropped 6; count of bases not matched to a gene: 2. CDR3 bases: TGTGCCAGCTCACCACGCCTAGCGGGAGGCAATGAGCAGTTCTTC. Translated, it gives CASSPRLAGGNEQFF.

The chain uses TRBV2 and TRBJ1-2, with 8 bases aligning to TRBD1. Germline V lookup: CDR1 SNHLY, CDR2 FYNNEI. This CDR3 spans 15 amino acids. J gave up 5 bases and V 4 bases, and 9 bases lay outside the gene matches. CDR3 DNA sequence: TGTGCCAGCAGTGGGGGACAGGCCAACCATTATGGCTACACCTTC. It is translated as CASSGGQANHYGYTF.

The genes are TRBV18 and TRBJ2-7; 16 bases align to TRBD2. J was trimmed by 5 bases and V by 0 bases; bases with no gene match: 4. The germline V gene encodes CDR1 KGHSH and CDR2 LQKENI. The CDR3 runs to 17 residues. CDR3 in DNA: TGTGCCAGCTCACCACCGGGGACTAGCGGGAGGGCCGACGAGCAGTACGTC. Protein product: CASSPPGTSGRADEQYV.

This clone was seen a few times. V and J are TRBV3-1 (or the pseudogene TRBV3-2) and TRBJ1-5; no clear D gene. Germline values: CDR1 LGHDT, CDR2 YNNKEL (reference sequence). The CDR3 runs 12 residues. Trimming shortened V by 2 bases and J by 9 bases, and 8 bases separated the two germline ends. In DNA form, the CDR3 reads TGTGCCAGCAGCCAACCGGCAGGGCCCCAGCATTTT. It is translated as CASSQPAGPQHF.

There are a few counts of this clone. V usage is TRBV4-1 and J usage is TRBJ2-3; TRBD2 agrees at 7 bases. The germline V gene encodes CDR1 MGHRA and CDR2 YSYEKL. After removal of 1 base from V and 5 bases from J, the junction contained 3 bases not matched to a gene. The CDR3 spans 14 residues. The CDR3: CASSQVTSEDTQYF. CDR3 nucleotides: TGCGCCAGCAGCCAAGTTACTAGCGAAGATACGCAGTATTTT.

This chain uses TRBV5-4 with TRBJ1-1; the match to TRBD1 covers 8 bases. The germline V gene has CDR1 SGHNT and CDR2 YYREEE (reference sequence). The CDR3 totals 14 residues. Trimming at V came to 0 bases and at J to 4 bases, leaving 2 bases not matched to a gene. The DNA for the CDR3 is TGTGCCAGCAGCTTGGCAGGGGGCTTCACTGAAGCTTTCTTT. It specifies CASSLAGGFTEAFF. The complete variable domain, with remaining parts taken from reference TRBV5-4 and TRBJ1-1, reads ETGVTQSPTHLIKTRGQQVTLRCSSQSGHNTVSWYQQALGQGPQFIFQYYREEENGRGNFPPRFSGLQFPNYSSELNVNALELDDSALYLCASSLAGGFTEAFFGQGTRLTVV.

V and J are TRBV30 and TRBJ1-1; no firm D call. V dropped 3 bases and J dropped 1 base, with 9 bases sitting between them. The germline V gene encodes CDR1 GTSNPN and CDR2 SVGIG (reference sequence). The length of the CDR3 is 13 residues. The CDR3 DNA sequence: TGTGCCTGGAGGTATGACTGGAACACTGAAGCTTTCTTT. Translating it yields CAWRYDWNTEAFF.

The rearrangement uses TRBV27 and TRBJ2-7; D unresolved. From germline, CDR1 is MNHEY and CDR2 SMNVEV (reference sequence). This CDR3 spans 16 amino acids. V was shortened by 2 bases and J by 2 bases, with 16 bases between the two germline ends. Written as DNA, the CDR3 is TGTGCCAGCAGTTTACCCCCCCTAGATAAGGCCTACGAGCAGTACGTC. It translates to CASSLPPLDKAYEQYV.